Presented here are 23 T cell receptor beta chains from one specimen sequenced in a study of beta chain features in type 1 diabetes. Expressed TCRB transcripts were sequenced after all isolated RNA was converted to cDNA. Clones were read by immunoSEQ multiplex PCR, and TCRdb kept only the in-frame ones, dropping some. Among roughly 150,000 clones listed, 8.1% were seen once. The material sequenced was central memory CD4+ T cells from blood. These TCRs come from a man aged 18-30 years in good health.

The table lists this clone with a few counts. The chain links TRBV19 to TRBJ2-2; no firm D call. V was pared by 8 bases and J by 3 bases, with 13 bases between. This CDR3 contains 14 residues. In germline, CDR1 is LNHDA, CDR2 SQIVND (reference sequence). CDR3 region: CASLRQADTGELFF. The CDR3 bases are TGTGCCAGTTTACGACAAGCCGACACCGGGGAGCTGTTTTTT.

This clone was seen only a few times. The chain has TRBV6-1 and TRBJ2-5, with 8 nucleotides matching TRBD2. Germline CDR1 and CDR2: MNHNS and SASEGT. CDR3 size: 15 residues. V was pared by 3 bases and J by 4 bases, with 7 bases of the junction left unmatched. Written as DNA, the CDR3 is TGTGCCAGCAGTGAGATGACTAGCGTGTCAGAGACCCAGTACTTC. Its translation is CASSEMTSVSETQYF.

This clone was counted only a few times. The chain has TRBV4-3 and TRBJ2-3, with D possibly TRBD2 on 5 matching bases. Trimming took 3 bases from V and 4 from J, leaving 17 bases between them. Germline CDR1 and CDR2: LGHNA and YSLEER. There are 16 residues in the CDR3. CDR3 residues: CASSHSGGSIADTQYF. The CDR3 region has the DNA TGCGCCAGCAGCCACAGCGGCGGATCTATCGCAGATACGCAGTATTTT.

The DNA of the CDR3 is TGTGCCAGCAGTTTATTAGGGCAGGGGCAGGATACGCAGTATTTT. Its protein product is CASSLLGQGQDTQYF. The chain employs TRBV27 and TRBJ2-3; the D gene is possibly TRBD1 (6 bases). V was pared by 1 base and J by 6 bases, with 14 bases between. This CDR3 spans 15 amino acids. Germline CDR1 and CDR2: MNHEY and SMNVEV (reference sequence).

There are many counts of this clone. The rearrangement joins TRBV4-2 to TRBJ2-3, with 11 bases lining up with TRBD2. The CDR3 has 16 amino acids. The ends lost 3 bases at V and 1 base at J; junction bases unmatched: 3. Germline CDR1 is LGHNA and CDR2 is YNFKEQ. The CDR3 nucleotides read TGTGCCAGCAGCCAGGTACTAGCGGGGGGCACAGATACGCAGTATTTT. Its translation is CASSQVLAGGTDTQYF.

This clone showed up many times. This chain connects TRBV28 to TRBJ1-2, with 9 nucleotides matching TRBD1. The V and J ends lost 6 bases and 7 bases, in that order; junction bases with no gene match: 6. The CDR3 contains 13 residues. Germline CDR1 MDHEN, CDR2 SYDVKM. Here the CDR3 DNA reads TGTGCCAGCAGCCAGGACAGGGGAGGTGGCTACACCTTC. Translation gives CASSQDRGGGYTF.

This clone turned up a few times. The V and J genes are TRBV7-8 and TRBJ2-3, with TRBD1 as a possible D gene (5 bases). CDR3 length equals 13 residues. CDR1 is SGHVS and CDR2 is FQNEAQ in the germline V gene. V was shortened by 6 bases and J by 11 bases, with 18 bases between the two germline ends. The CDR3 DNA sequence: TGTGCCAGCAGAGCTTATCTAGACACAGGGCAGTATTTT. Translating gives CASRAYLDTGQYF.

This clone was counted a few times. The V gene is TRBV29-1, the J gene TRBJ2-7; no firm D call. Deletions cut 7 bases from V and 1 base from J, with 14 bases between. The CDR3 has 13 residues. Germline assignment: CDR1 SQVTM and CDR2 ANQGSEA. CDR3 sequence: CSAREALSYEQYF. In DNA form, the CDR3 reads TGCAGCGCCCGAGAGGCATTATCCTACGAGCAGTACTTC.

Ten or more counts support this clone. This chain connects TRBV18 to TRBJ2-7; a possible D gene is TRBD2 (5 bases). Deletions cut 4 bases from V and 5 bases from J, with 12 bases between. Per the germline V gene, CDR1 is KGHSH and CDR2 is LQKENI. The CDR3 is 13 amino acids. Here the CDR3 reads CASSRTRADEQYF. The CDR3, as DNA: TGTGCCAGCTCACGAACTCGAGCGGACGAGCAGTACTTC.

The table lists this clone with many counts. This chain joins TRBV14 and TRBJ2-7; possibly TRBD1 for D (7 bases). The germline V gene has CDR1 SGHDN and CDR2 FVKESK. V was pared by 7 bases and J by 6 bases, with 10 bases between. The CDR3 is 11 residues long. CDR3: CASNQGGEQYF. The CDR3 DNA follows: TGTGCCAGCAACCAGGGGGGCGAGCAGTACTTC.

The chain is built from TRBV7-2 and TRBJ2-3, with D tentatively TRBD1 (6 bases). Germline V CDR1 and CDR2: SGHTA, FQGNSA. This CDR3 is built from 14 residues. Trimming removed 2 bases from V and 3 bases from J, with 9 bases in between. The CDR3 region is CASSLQGRTDTQYF. The CDR3 DNA reads TGTGCCAGCAGCTTACAGGGGCGAACAGATACGCAGTATTTT.

The rearrangement links TRBV10-2 to TRBJ1-5; perhaps TRBD1 as D (6 bases). The CDR3 spans 14 residues. Trimming shortened V by 10 bases and J by 11 bases, and 24 bases separated the two germline ends. Germline V lookup: CDR1 WSHSY, CDR2 SAAADI. CDR3 amino acids: CATRVGDTDVAQHF. The CDR3 DNA sequence: TGCGCCACCCGAGTCGGGGACACCGATGTAGCCCAGCATTTT.

The J gene is TRBJ2-1, the V gene TRBV6-5; 10 bases line up with TRBD2. Germline loops: CDR1 MNHEY, CDR2 SVGAGI. The CDR3 length is 14 residues. V lost 7 bases to trimming and J lost 4 bases; unmatched junction nucleotides: 4. CDR3 bases: TGTGCCAGCAATCTAGCGGGGGAGTACAATGAGCAGTTCTTC. Protein: CASNLAGEYNEQFF.

The chain uses TRBV5-1 and TRBJ1-1, with D perhaps TRBD1 (5 bases). CDR1 and CDR2 from the germline V gene are SGHRS and YFSETQ. The CDR3 extends over 14 amino acids. The V end was cut by 3 bases, the J end by 4 bases, with 13 bases between. Here the CDR3 DNA reads TGCGCCAGCAGCTACGGTGGGGGGTCCACTGAAGCTTTCTTT. It encodes CASSYGGGSTEAFF.

The chain couples TRBV29-1 to TRBJ1-1; no clear D. Germline-derived CDR1 and CDR2 are SQVTM and ANQGSEA. The CDR3 runs 13 residues. The V and J ends lost 4 bases and 0 bases respectively, with 9 bases between them. CDR3 sequence: CSVGKELNTEAFF. The DNA of the CDR3 is TGCAGCGTTGGAAAGGAGTTGAACACTGAAGCTTTCTTT.

This clone came up a few times. This chain connects TRBV19 to TRBJ2-7; D may be TRBD2 (5 bases). CDR3 length: 15 residues. The V and J ends lost 0 bases and 4 bases respectively, with 13 bases between them. Germline values: CDR1 LNHDA, CDR2 SQIVND (reference sequence). This chain's CDR3 is CASSIDPGRTYEQYF. The CDR3 DNA sequence: TGTGCCAGTAGTATAGATCCCGGACGGACTTACGAGCAGTACTTC.

The V gene is TRBV7-2, the J gene TRBJ2-3; 8 bases match TRBD2. Per germline, CDR1 SGHTA and CDR2 FQGNSA. The CDR3 spans 14 residues. J lost 1 base, V lost 4 bases, and 1 base had no gene match. The CDR3 loop reads CASSSGGGTDTQYF. The CDR3 DNA reads as TGTGCCAGCAGCTCCGGGGGGGGCACAGATACGCAGTATTTT.

This clone was recorded a few times. In nucleotides, the CDR3 is TGTGCCAGCAGTTTCCTTTATGTGCAGTACTTC. This codes for CASSFLYVQYF. The chain uses TRBV28 and TRBJ2-7; D is unclear. The CDR3 loop spans 11 amino acids. Germline V lookup: CDR1 MDHEN, CDR2 SYDVKM. V was pared by 3 bases and J by 9 bases, with 9 bases between.

The gene calls are TRBV2 and TRBJ2-1; 10 bases align to TRBD1. Germline values: CDR1 SNHLY, CDR2 FYNNEI. This CDR3 spans 13 amino acids. The ends lost 6 bases at V and 10 bases at J; junction bases unmatched: 6. The CDR3 spells CASSGDRGWEQFF. For the CDR3, the DNA is TGTGCCAGCAGCGGGGACAGGGGTTGGGAGCAGTTCTTC.

CDR3 in amino acids: CASSFARYEQYF. CDR3 nucleotides: TGTGCCAGCAGTTTTGCGAGATACGAGCAGTACTTC. The chain is built from TRBV28 and TRBJ2-7; D gene unclear. The germline V gene has CDR1 MDHEN and CDR2 SYDVKM. There are 12 residues in the CDR3. V gave up 3 bases and J gave up 4 bases, with 7 bases separating them. The entire variable domain, with the rest obtained from reference TRBV28 and TRBJ2-7, is as follows: DVKVTQSSRYLVKRTGEKVFLECVQDMDHENMFWYRQDPGLGLRLIYFSYDVKMKEKGDIPEGYSVSREKKERFSLILESASTNQTSMYLCASSFARYEQYFGPGTRLTVT.

This clone was seen more than once but under ten times. The rearrangement links TRBV7-2 to TRBJ2-5, with TRBD2 identical over 10 bases. V shed 5 bases, J shed 2 bases, and the junction held 5 bases outside the gene matches. Germline CDR1 and CDR2: SGHTA and FQGNSA. The CDR3 length is 15 residues. The CDR3 here is CASSVLAGRQETQYF. The CDR3 DNA is TGTGCCAGCAGCGTACTAGCGGGGCGGCAAGAGACCCAGTACTTC.

This clone came up a few times. The J gene is TRBJ2-7, the V gene TRBV9, with 7 bases matching TRBD1. CDR1 SGDLS and CDR2 YYNGEE come from the germline V gene. This CDR3 has 14 residues. With 3 bases clipped from V and 3 bases from J, the junction kept 6 bases outside the gene matches. CDR3 in amino acids: CASSASTGSYEQYF. The CDR3, as DNA: TGTGCCAGCAGCGCGTCGACAGGGAGCTACGAGCAGTACTTC.

The V gene is TRBV30, the J gene TRBJ2-1; TRBD2 aligns across 14 bases. This CDR3 is 16 amino acids long. CDR1 is GTSNPN, CDR2 SVGIG, per germline (reference sequence). Trimming removed 2 bases from V and 8 bases from J; junction bases left unmatched: 8. As DNA, the CDR3 is TGTGCCTGGAGTCCGGGACTAGCGGGAGTCCCGGATGAGCAGTTCTTC. This sequence encodes CAWSPGLAGVPDEQFF. The full variable domain, its missing parts supplied by reference TRBV30 and TRBJ2-1, is SQTIHQWPATLVQPVGSPLSLECTVEGTSNPNLYWYRQAAGRGLQLLFYSVGIGQISSEVPQNLSASRPQDRQFILSSKKLLLSDSGFYLCAWSPGLAGVPDEQFFGPGTRLTVL.